The entry below gives a single T cell receptor (beta chain) sequence along with its context. Its antigen is not yet known. There are no base qualities to consult, and no much larger clone falls within one base. Counted from cysteine to phenylalanine, this CDR3 has 13 amino acids. Only CDR3 DNA is held: 39 bases, read in frame from base 1. CDR1 and CDR2 are drawn from the germline V gene (reference sequence): DFQATT, SNEGSKA. A distance of 18 bases separates the germline ends of V and J, which lose 6 bases and 6 bases respectively. The sample belongs to a study of molecular identifiers for immune sequencing clone quantification (dated by TCRdb to 2016 to 2019). Study-level background: In a replicate experiment, RNA from roughly 20,000 or 100,000 naive CD8 T cells was split into five aliquots, four of which were sequenced. This methods study benchmarked molecular-identifier clustering-based TCR repertoire sequencing (MIDCIRS) and TCR RNA copy counting, using CD8 T cells to do so.

The library came from PCR. TCRdb records NextSeq 500 as the sequencer. Preparation of bulk TCR libraries followed a previously described approach, with the TCR primers listed in Table S5. Purification of total RNA was performed with the Qiagen AllPrep DNA/RNA kit. Before analysis, reads from multiple sequencing runs of one library were combined. Turning to the authors' computational methods: Reads were retained only if an exact TCR constant sequence was present, and the retained reads were trimmed to 150 nt and grouped according to their 12-nt molecular barcodes. Within each barcode group, reads were sub-clustered at a 15% Levenshtein threshold, and quality-weighted consensus sequences were built per RNA molecule. Non-functional sequences were discarded, and so were lower-count sequences lying one edit away from another sequence. Based on fitting two negative binomial distributions, any barcode sub-cluster with under 20% of the maximum read count was discarded. TCRdb took the public reads, trimmed them with fastp at Q25, ran MiXCR for clone calling and kept in-frame beta chains. Each entry is one CDR3 protein sequence, shown with its most common DNA and genes. TCRdb's processing, not the authors', yielded these V and J calls. The sample table holds a few hundred thousand distinct CDR3 sequences, of which roughly 24% were seen once. The ten biggest clones cover roughly 0.7% of the sample.

The investigation overall reported the following: The naive libraries included spiked-in Jurkat TCR RNA (roughly 9 copies' worth), and this RNA is not part of the donor repertoire. In CMV-specific effector cells, clones with more than 20 RNA copies contained over 98% of molecules, whereas in naive cells such clones contained under 1% of molecules. The sizes of highly expanded clones could end up underestimated when identical TCR molecules share a barcode. Even against a background of about a million naive CD8 T cells, spiked-in Jurkat TCR RNA amounting to a single cell's worth was reported to be detectable. Modeling estimated about 2.8 recovered TCR RNA copies per cell, compared with about 9.8 by digital PCR, which implies 30% to 35% capture efficiency. When barcode sub-clustering was left out, chimeric consensus sequences inflated TCR diversity, with chimeras reaching as high as 47%.

Libraries of naive CD8 T cells were generated from roughly 21,000 to 960,000 sorted cells, with 10%, 30% or 50% of the purified RNA used. Naive CD8 T cells were FACS-sorted as CD8+CD4-CCR7+CD45RA+ on a BD FACSAria II into RLT Plus buffer. To test detection sensitivity, Jurkat RNA equivalent to under 12 TCR copies was spiked into samples of roughly 18,000-1,100,000 naive CD8 T cells. Enrichment of CD8 T cells was performed with RosetteSep CD8+ T Cell Enrichment Cocktail and Ficoll-Paque, after which ACK red cell lysis was carried out. This receptor chain uses TRBV20-1 and TRBJ2-7; the D gene cannot be named for sure. The sequence came from a human donor in good health. Some libraries in this study had Jurkat cell RNA spiked in. What was sequenced was naive CD8+ T cells from blood, with Jurkat cell RNA spiked in. Interpreted using the paper, the cell subset or site label stands for: FACS-sorted CD8+CD4-CCR7+CD45RA+ naive T cells. The sequence in DNA is TGCAGTGCACCGCTGCTGGTACCCTGCGAGCAGTACTTC. Its translation is CSAPLLVPCEQYF.